This record covers a single T cell receptor beta chain. The antigen is unknown. It was the roughly 120-subject validation cohort, separate from the approximately 620-subject first cohort, to which the donors belonged. This sample stems from a study of cytomegalovirus exposure and HLA in healthy donors. Findings and caveats of the study: The tendency of first-cohort TCR clusters to co-occur in the roughly 130 validation repertoires emerged from a later analysis. Among TCR beta chains, those listed as cytomegalovirus-associated numbered over 150.

Clones were sequenced by immunoSEQ multiplex PCR, and TCRdb holds only the in-frame ones, with some missing. The sample carries about 130,000 clones, 89% recorded once. The CDR3 loop spans 15 amino acids. Germline-derived CDR1 and CDR2 are LNHDA and SQIVND (reference sequence). Trimming removed 5 bases from V and 1 base from J, with 15 bases in between. Sequences were obtained from PBMCs. The sequence came from a woman under 30 in good health and CMV-seronegative. The chain has TRBV19 and TRBJ2-7, with D uncertain. In DNA form, the CDR3 reads TGTGCCAGTAGTTCCGAGTGGGCCAGATCCTACGAGCAGTACTTC. Protein product: CASSSEWARSYEQYF.